These 19 T cell receptor beta chains were all obtained from the same sample, sequenced in a study of shared clonotypes between healthy human individuals. Libraries were prepared by immunoSEQ multiplex PCR; TCRdb keeps only in-frame clonotypes and omits some of them. Of some 1 million clones in the sample, about 75% were seen once. Sequencing was done on a sample of memory CD4+ T cells sorted from blood. Documented subset: CD45RA-negative fraction. These TCRs come from a man aged 18 to 29 in good health.

The J gene is TRBJ1-5, the V gene TRBV6-1, with D perhaps TRBD1 (5 bases). This CDR3 contains 15 residues. The germline CDR1 and CDR2 sequences are MNHNS and SASEGT. Trimming stripped 3 bases from V and 0 bases from J, with 9 bases between. This chain's CDR3 is CASSDSGHSNQPQHF. The CDR3 nucleotides read TGTGCCAGCAGTGATTCAGGGCATAGCAATCAGCCCCAGCATTTT.

V usage is TRBV18 and J usage is TRBJ1-3; maybe TRBD1 (6 bases). The CDR3 has 15 amino acids. Germline V gene lookup returns CDR1 KGHSH and CDR2 LQKENI. Trimming pared 4 bases from V and 4 bases from J, leaving 14 bases between. CDR3 DNA: TGTGCCAGCTCACAAGCACAGGGTGAAGGAAACACCATATATTTT. Translation gives CASSQAQGEGNTIYF.

This chain joins TRBV5-4 and TRBJ1-4, with 9 bases lining up with TRBD1. Germline V gene data show CDR1 as SGHNT and CDR2 as YYREEE (reference sequence). The CDR3 is 15 amino acids. Trimming at V came to 3 bases and at J to 7 bases, leaving 7 bases not matched to a gene. The CDR3 DNA is TGTGCCAGCAGCTCCGGGACAGGGCGGGGTGAAAAACTGTTTTTT. This encodes CASSSGTGRGEKLFF.

The genes are TRBV7-2 and TRBJ1-2; D is ambiguous. CDR1 is SGHTA and CDR2 is FQGNSA in the germline V gene. The V end lost 2 bases, the J end lost 6 bases, and 10 bases lay between the germline ends. The CDR3 is 13 residues long. The CDR3 region has the DNA TGTGCCAGCAGCTTAACCGCAGATAATGGCTACACCTTC. Encoded protein: CASSLTADNGYTF.

As concerns this clone: Other DNA sequences from this sample encode an identical CDR3 as well. The chain carries TRBV5-1 and TRBJ2-1; TRBD1 is a possible D gene (5 bases). This CDR3 region has 12 residues. The germline CDR1 and CDR2 sequences are SGHRS and YFSETQ. V was trimmed by 3 bases and J by 7 bases, leaving 8 bases between them. The CDR3 loop is CASSSQGNEQFF. The CDR3 DNA reads TGCGCCAGCAGCTCCCAGGGAAATGAGCAGTTCTTC. The full variable domain, its missing parts supplied by reference TRBV5-1 and TRBJ2-1, is KAGVTQTPRYLIKTRGQQVTLSCSPISGHRSVSWYQQTPGQGLQFLFEYFSETQRNKGNFPGRFSGRQFSNSRSEMNVSTLELGDSALYLCASSSQGNEQFFGPGTRLTVL.

V is TRBV19 and J is TRBJ2-7; D is ambiguous. The CDR3 contains 14 residues. Germline V lookup: CDR1 LNHDA, CDR2 SQIVND (reference sequence). The V gene lost 0 bases and the J gene lost 0 bases, with 6 bases spanning the gap. The CDR3 is CASSIEWPSYEQYF. The CDR3, as DNA: TGTGCCAGTAGTATAGAATGGCCCTCCTACGAGCAGTACTTC.

The chain couples TRBV18 to TRBJ2-7; 7 positions agree with TRBD1. The length of the CDR3 is 15 residues. Germline loops: CDR1 KGHSH, CDR2 LQKENI. The V gene end was trimmed by 3 bases and the J gene end by 0 bases; junction bases not matched to a gene: 5. CDR3 bases: TGTGCCAGCTCACCTACAGGGGATCCCTCCTACGAGCAGTACTTC. It specifies CASSPTGDPSYEQYF.

V gene TRBV5-4 combines with J gene TRBJ1-6; no firm D call. The CDR3 covers 17 residues. Trimming took off 4 bases at V and 2 bases at J, with 16 bases between the two ends. The V gene's germline CDR1 is SGHNT and CDR2 YYREEE (reference sequence). The CDR3 protein is CASSQKDGPPYNSPLHF. DNA for the CDR3: TGTGCCAGCAGCCAAAAGGACGGACCCCCCTATAATTCACCCCTCCACTTT.

The gene calls are TRBV9 and TRBJ2-3, with D perhaps TRBD1 (5 bases). The V gene's germline CDR1 is SGDLS and CDR2 YYNGEE. V was shortened by 3 bases and J by 3 bases, with 14 bases between the two germline ends. The CDR3 contains 15 residues. CDR3 region: CASSGAESGTDTQYF. DNA of the CDR3: TGTGCCAGCAGCGGAGCAGAATCAGGGACAGATACGCAGTATTTT.

This clone was found once. The rearrangement joins TRBV6-1 to TRBJ2-7; D is undetermined. CDR1 MNHNS and CDR2 SASEGT come from the germline V gene. With 7 bases removed from V and 1 base from J, the gap between germline ends came to 11 bases. The CDR3 runs to 13 residues. The DNA of the CDR3 is TGTGCCAGCACCGGAGCTCCTTCCTACGAGCAGTACTTC. Translation gives CASTGAPSYEQYF.

This chain's CDR3 is CAIKKTSGANVLTF. The CDR3, as DNA: TGTGCCATCAAGAAGACCTCTGGGGCCAACGTCCTGACTTTC. The chain links TRBV10-3 to TRBJ2-6; D ambiguous. Germline CDR1 and CDR2: ENHRY and SYGVKD. The CDR3 extends over 14 amino acids. The V end was cut by 7 bases, the J end by 0 bases, with 7 bases between.

The genes are TRBV5-4 and TRBJ1-2; 7 nucleotides match TRBD1. In germline, CDR1 is SGHNT, CDR2 YYREEE (reference sequence). The V segment lost 5 bases and the J segment 2 bases; nucleotides outside the gene matches: 12. This CDR3 contains 16 residues. The chain's CDR3 is CASRRDSGQINYGYTF. The CDR3 DNA follows: TGTGCCAGCAGGCGAGACTCGGGACAGATAAACTATGGCTACACCTTC.

This clone was seen only a few times. A read error may produce the germline difference seen at one junction end. This chain's CDR3 is CASSREATRDSNRNQPQHF. In DNA, the CDR3 is TGTGCTAGCAGCCGCGAGGCCACGCGGGACAGTAATAGAAATCAGCCCCAGCATTTT. The V and J genes are TRBV7-7 and TRBJ1-5; 7 positions agree with TRBD1. The CDR3 extends over 19 amino acids. Per germline, CDR1 SSHAT and CDR2 FNYEAQ (reference sequence).

Details on this clone: The junction and the germline gene differ at one end; a read error may be behind it. The chain has TRBV27 and TRBJ1-2, with TRBD1 matching over 10 bases. The CDR3 length is 13 residues. Germline loops: CDR1 MNHEY, CDR2 SMNVEV (reference sequence). This chain's CDR3 is CASSRERGQGMRF. The DNA for the CDR3 is TGTGCCAGCAGTCGAGAACGGGGACAGGGGATGAGGTTC.

This clone came up many times. This CDR3 reads CSAAMTDMNTEAFF. In DNA, the CDR3 is TGCAGCGCTGCTATGACAGATATGAACACTGAAGCTTTCTTT. J is TRBJ1-1 and V is TRBV29-1, with D possibly being TRBD1 (5 bases). The V gene's germline CDR1 is SQVTM and CDR2 ANQGSEA. The V and J ends lost 7 bases and 0 bases respectively, with 15 bases between them. This CDR3 has 14 amino acids.

Turning to this clone: Other DNA sequences within the sample encode an identical CDR3. CDR3 nucleotide sequence: TGTGCCAGCAGTTTGACTAGCGGTAATTACAATGAGCAGTTCTTC. Residues: CASSLTSGNYNEQFF. The genes are TRBV7-2 and TRBJ2-1, with 9 bases fitting TRBD2. Germline CDR1 is SGHTA and CDR2 is FQGNSA. The V segment lost 6 bases and the J segment 4 bases; nucleotides outside the gene matches: 7. The CDR3 spans 15 residues.

The chain employs TRBV7-8 and TRBJ2-5, with D uncertain. CDR1 and CDR2 from the germline V gene are SGHVS and FQNEAQ. Trimming stripped 1 base from V and 5 bases from J, with 8 bases between. The CDR3 covers 13 residues. The CDR3 reads CASSLGEWETQYF. The CDR3 DNA reads TGTGCCAGCAGCTTAGGGGAATGGGAGACCCAGTACTTC.

This clone was seen many times. The chain joins TRBV15 to TRBJ1-1; D remains unclear. Trimming removed 5 bases at V and 1 base at J, with 11 bases between. CDR3 size: 14 residues. Germline-derived CDR1 and CDR2 are LNHNV and YYDKDF (reference sequence). CDR3 coding DNA: TGTGCCACCAGCCCGTGGGGATCGAACACTGAAGCTTTCTTT. Translating gives CATSPWGSNTEAFF.

The CDR3 spells CASSAPKPGVNTGELFF. CDR3 coding DNA: TGTGCCAGCAGCGCACCCAAGCCAGGGGTAAACACCGGGGAGCTGTTTTTT. The rearrangement uses TRBV5-4 and TRBJ2-2, with D possibly being TRBD1 (6 bases). The CDR3 length is 17 residues. The germline V gene encodes CDR1 SGHNT and CDR2 YYREEE (reference sequence). Trimming stripped 4 bases from V and 2 bases from J, with 18 bases between.